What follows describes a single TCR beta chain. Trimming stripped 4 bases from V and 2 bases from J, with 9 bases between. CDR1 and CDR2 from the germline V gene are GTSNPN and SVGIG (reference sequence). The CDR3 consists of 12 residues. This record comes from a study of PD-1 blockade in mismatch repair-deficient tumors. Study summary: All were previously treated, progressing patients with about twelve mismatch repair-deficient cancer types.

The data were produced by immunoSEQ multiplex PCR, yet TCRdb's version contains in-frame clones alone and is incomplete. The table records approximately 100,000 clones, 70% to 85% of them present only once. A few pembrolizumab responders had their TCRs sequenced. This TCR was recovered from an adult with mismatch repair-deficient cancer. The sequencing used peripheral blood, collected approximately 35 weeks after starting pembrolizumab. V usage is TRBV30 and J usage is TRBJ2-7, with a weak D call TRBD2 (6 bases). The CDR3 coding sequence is TGTGCCTGGACGAGACTAGCCTACGAGCAGTACTTC. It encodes CAWTRLAYEQYF.